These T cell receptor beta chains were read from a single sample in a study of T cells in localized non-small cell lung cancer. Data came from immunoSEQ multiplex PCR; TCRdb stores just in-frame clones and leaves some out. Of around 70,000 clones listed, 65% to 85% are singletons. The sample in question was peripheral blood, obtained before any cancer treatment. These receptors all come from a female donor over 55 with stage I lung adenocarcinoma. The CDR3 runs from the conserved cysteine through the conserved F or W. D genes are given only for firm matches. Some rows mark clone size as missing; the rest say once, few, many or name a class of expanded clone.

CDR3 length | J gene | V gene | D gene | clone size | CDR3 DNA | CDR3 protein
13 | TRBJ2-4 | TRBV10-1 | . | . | TGCGCCAGCAGTGCTCCGGACAGAAACATTCAGTACTTC | CASSAPDRNIQYF
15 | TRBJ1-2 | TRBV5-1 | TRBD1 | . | TGCGCCAGCAGCTTGGGTGACAGGGGAAGAGGCGGCTACACCTTC | CASSLGDRGRGGYTF
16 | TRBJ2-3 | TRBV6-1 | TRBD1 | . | TGTGCCAGCAGTGAAGGGGACAGGGGGCACGCAGATACGCAGTATTTT | CASSEGDRGHADTQYF
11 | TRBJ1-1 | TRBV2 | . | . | TGTGCCACCCGTGGGGGCCTCGTGGCTTTCTTT | CATRGGLVAFF
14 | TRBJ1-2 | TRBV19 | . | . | TGTGCCAGTAGTAAAGTTATCCTCAGACCTGGCTACACCTTC | CASSKVILRPGYTF
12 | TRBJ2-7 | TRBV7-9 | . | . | TGTGCCTGGCGAGACGGATCCTACGAGCAGTACTTC | CAWRDGSYEQYF
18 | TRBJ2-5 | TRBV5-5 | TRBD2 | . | TGTGCCAGCAGCTCACCCGGACTAGCGGGACGATCCCAAGAGACCCAGTACTTC | CASSSPGLAGRSQETQYF
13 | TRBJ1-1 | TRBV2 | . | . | TGTGCCAGTAGGGCCCAGGGGAACACTGAAGCTTTCTTT | CASRAQGNTEAFF
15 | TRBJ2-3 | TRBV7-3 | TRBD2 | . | TGTGCCAGCAGCGCGACGGCGGGGGGGACAGATACGCAGTATTTT | CASSATAGGTDTQYF
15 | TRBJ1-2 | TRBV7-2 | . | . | TGTGCCAGCACCCTCGTTCTCCGGTATAACTATGGCTACACCTTC | CASTLVLRYNYGYTF
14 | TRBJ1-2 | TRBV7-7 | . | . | TGTGCCACCTCGGTCGGGATTTCTCACTATGGCTACACCTTC | CATSVGISHYGYTF
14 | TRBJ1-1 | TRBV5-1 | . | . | TGCGCCAGCAGCTTAACGCAGGGTCTCACTGAAGCTTTCTTT | CASSLTQGLTEAFF
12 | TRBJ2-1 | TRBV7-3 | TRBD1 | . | TGTGCCAGCAGCTTAAACAGGGGTGAGCAGTTCTTC | CASSLNRGEQFF
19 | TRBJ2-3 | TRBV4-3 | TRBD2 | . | TGCGCCAGCAGCCAAGGGACGGGACTAGCGGGAATCTTCACAGATACGCAGTATTTT | CASSQGTGLAGIFTDTQYF
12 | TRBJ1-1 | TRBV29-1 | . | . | TGCAGCGCCCGGTGGAGGACGACTGAAGCTTTCTTT | CSARWRTTEAFF
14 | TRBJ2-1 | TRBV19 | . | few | TGTGCCAGTGCCGGGCACCGCTCCTACAATGAGCAGTTCTTC | CASAGHRSYNEQFF
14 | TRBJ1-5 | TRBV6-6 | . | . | TGTGCCAGCAGTTACGGGGAGACCAATCAGCCCCAGCATTTT | CASSYGETNQPQHF
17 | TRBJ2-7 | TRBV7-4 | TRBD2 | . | TGTGCCAGCAGCTTTCTCAAAGCGGGAGTGGCCCCTTACGAGCAGTACTTC | CASSFLKAGVAPYEQYF
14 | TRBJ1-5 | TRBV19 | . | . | TGTGCCAGTCCACTCCGTGGGGGCAATCAGCCCCAGCATTTT | CASPLRGGNQPQHF
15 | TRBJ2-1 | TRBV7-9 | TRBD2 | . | TGTGCCAGCAGCGGAACTAGCGGGGGTGCTAATGAGCAGTTCTTC | CASSGTSGGANEQFF
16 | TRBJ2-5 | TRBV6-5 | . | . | TGTGCCAGCAGTTACCGCACACGCTTCGAAGGGGAGACCCAGTACTTC | CASSYRTRFEGETQYF
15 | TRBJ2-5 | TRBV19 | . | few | TGTGCCAGTAGTTCCAACGGAAAACTTCAAGAGACCCAGTACTTC | CASSSNGKLQETQYF
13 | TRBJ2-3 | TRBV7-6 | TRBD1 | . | TGTGCCAGCAGCTTAAGGGGGCCAGATACGCAGTATTTT | CASSLRGPDTQYF
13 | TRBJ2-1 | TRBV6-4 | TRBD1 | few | TGTGCCAGCAGTAAGACAGGGACAGGGGAGCAGTTCTTC | CASSKTGTGEQFF
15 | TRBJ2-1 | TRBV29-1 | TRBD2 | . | TGCAGCGTAGGACTAGCGGGAGGGTTTGGGGATGAGCAGTTCTTC | CSVGLAGGFGDEQFF
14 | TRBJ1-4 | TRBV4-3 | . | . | TGCGCCAGCAGCCAAGATCGGTACGGGAGGGATCTGTTTTTT | CASSQDRYGRDLFF
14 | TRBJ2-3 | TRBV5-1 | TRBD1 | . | TGCGCCAGCACCCCGACAGGGTTCACAGATACGCAGTATTTT | CASTPTGFTDTQYF
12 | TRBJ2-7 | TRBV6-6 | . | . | TGTGCCAGCAGTCAGGACCCCTACGAGCAGTACTTC | CASSQDPYEQYF
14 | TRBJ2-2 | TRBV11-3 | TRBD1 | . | TGTGCCAGCAGAGGACAGGGAGTCGCCGGGGAGCTGTTTTTT | CASRGQGVAGELFF
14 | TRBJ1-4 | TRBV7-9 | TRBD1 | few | TGTGCCAGCAGCTTGGGACAGGGTTTGGAAAAACTGTTTTTT | CASSLGQGLEKLFF
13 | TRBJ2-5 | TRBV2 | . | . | TGTGCCAGCAGTGAAGGGGGAGTTGAGACCCAGTACTTC | CASSEGGVETQYF
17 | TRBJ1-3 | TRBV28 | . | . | TGTGCCAGCAGTGCTCTGGAGCAGGGCCTCTCTGGAAACACCATATATTTT | CASSALEQGLSGNTIYF
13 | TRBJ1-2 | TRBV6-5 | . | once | TGTGCCAGCAGTTACTCGGTCGAAGGGGGCTACACCTTC | CASSYSVEGGYTF
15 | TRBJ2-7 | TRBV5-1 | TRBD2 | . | TGCGCCAGCAGGGGACTAGCGGGATCTCTCTACGAGCAGTACTTC | CASRGLAGSLYEQYF
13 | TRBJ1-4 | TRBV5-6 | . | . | TGTGCCAGCAGCTTGGATCTCGAAGGGGAACTGTTTTTT | CASSLDLEGELFF
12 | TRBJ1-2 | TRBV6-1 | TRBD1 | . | TGTGCCAGCAGCACAGGGGCCTATGGCTACACCTTC | CASSTGAYGYTF
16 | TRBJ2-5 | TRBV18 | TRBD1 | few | TGTGCCAGCTCAGCGGACAGGCCTGAGGCTGGTGAGACCCAGTACTTC | CASSADRPEAGETQYF